This TCR beta chain emerged from a study of siplizumab effects on memory and regulatory T cells. Germline-derived CDR1 and CDR2 are LNHNV and YYDKDF (reference sequence). The CDR3 totals 13 residues. V was pared by 5 bases and J by 2 bases, with 9 bases between. Only in-frame clones appear in the TCRdb table, and some are missing; sequencing was by immunoSEQ multiplex PCR. The sample lists about 100,000 clones, approximately 94% occurring once. This receptor was taken from a human donor in good health. This chain joins TRBV15 and TRBJ2-5; TRBD1 might be the D (6 bases). The specimen sequenced was non-Treg CD4+ T cells sorted from blood. The chain's CDR3 is CATSWQGQETQYF. As DNA, the CDR3 is TGTGCCACCAGCTGGCAGGGGCAAGAGACCCAGTACTTC.